This TCR beta chain was recorded in a study of T cell responses to AZD1222 COVID-19 vaccine. General study points: Spike-specific TCR breadth rose after two AZD1222 doses, and depth rose as well. Only six or seven AZD1222 recipients tested seropositive at baseline. Samples come after the peak T cell response, not at day 14.

The CDR3 spans 13 residues. V was clipped by 7 bases and J by 5 bases; unmatched bases: 6. The germline V gene has CDR1 SQVTM and CDR2 ANQGSEA. Data came from immunoSEQ multiplex PCR; TCRdb stores just in-frame clones and leaves some out. Here the sample spans some 200,000 clones, roughly 92% being singletons. Turning to this clone: Its target is not known.

The sequencing used peripheral blood, collected 28 days after the second dose of the MenACWY control vaccine. The gene calls are TRBV29-1 and TRBJ1-4; 8 nucleotides line up with TRBD1. This TCR was sampled from an adult who received the MenACWY meningococcal vaccine as a control. The CDR3 DNA reads as TGCAGCGCGGGAGGGACAGGAAATGAAAAACTGTTTTTT. Residues: CSAGGTGNEKLFF.